These 17 T cell receptor beta chains came from one sample sequenced in a study of blood T cell repertoires in COVID-19 (dated by TCRdb to the early 2020s). Library prep was done by the immunoSEQ multiplex PCR assay. TCRdb mirrors the immuneACCESS table, restricted to in-frame sequences. Some clones are absent from its copies; in checked studies, under half trace to an unresolved V gene, and the reason for the others is unknown. In all, the sample holds roughly 260,000 clones, and roughly 85% of those were seen once. Under 2.5% of the sample belongs to the ten largest clones. Source material: PBMCs or T cells enriched from blood (not recorded which). These TCRs come from a woman between 50 and 59 years old who had recovered from COVID-19.

This clone has a single count. The chain links TRBV6-5 to TRBJ2-7; TRBD1 matches 9 bases. This CDR3 region has 15 residues. V trimming: 8 bases; J trimming: 2 bases; junction bases outside the gene matches: 10. Germline CDR1 and CDR2: MNHEY and SVGAGI. CDR3 nucleotides: TGTGCCAGCGGCCGGGCGGGACAGGGTGCCTACGAGCAGTACTTC. Protein product: CASGRAGQGAYEQYF.

The chain employs TRBV3-1 (or the pseudogene TRBV3-2) and TRBJ2-2; 7 nucleotides agree with TRBD1. The V and J ends lost 4 bases and 4 bases, in that order; junction bases with no gene match: 15. The germline CDR1 and CDR2 sequences are LGHDT and YNNKEL (reference sequence). The CDR3 consists of 18 residues. This CDR3 reads CASSPTPRGGKGTGELFF. CDR3 coding DNA: TGTGCCAGCAGCCCCACCCCCCGAGGGGGCAAGGGCACCGGGGAGCTGTTTTTT.

The chain carries TRBV3-1 (or the pseudogene TRBV3-2) and TRBJ2-1; D is perhaps TRBD1 (5 bases). Germline CDR1 and CDR2: LGHDT and YNNKEL (reference sequence). Trimming pared 4 bases from V and 9 bases from J, leaving 16 bases between. The CDR3 loop spans 14 amino acids. The CDR3 region has the DNA TGTGCCAGCAGCCCTCAAAACGGACAAAGTGAGCAGTTCTTC. It codes for CASSPQNGQSEQFF.

The chain links TRBV6-5 to TRBJ2-7, with 11 bases aligning to TRBD2. This CDR3 contains 15 residues. Per germline, CDR1 MNHEY and CDR2 SVGAGI. V shed 0 bases, J shed 5 bases, and the junction held 3 bases outside the gene matches. In DNA, the CDR3 is TGTGCCAGCAGTTACTCACTAGCGGGAGCCCACGAGCAGTACTTC. As protein: CASSYSLAGAHEQYF.

This clone was found a few times. The chain employs TRBV11-2 and TRBJ2-7; 10 bases match TRBD1. After removal of 0 bases from V and 5 bases from J, the junction contained 13 bases not matched to a gene. In germline, CDR1 is SGHAT, CDR2 FQNNGV. The CDR3 is 18 residues long. This CDR3 is CASSLESLSRDRGHEQYF. As DNA, the CDR3 is TGTGCCAGCAGCTTAGAGTCCTTATCCCGGGACAGGGGTCACGAGCAGTACTTC.

The chain is built from TRBV19 and TRBJ2-2, with 9 bases matching TRBD2. Germline CDR1 is LNHDA and CDR2 is SQIVND (reference sequence). The CDR3 extends over 15 amino acids. Unmatched junction bases numbered 1, after V lost 5 bases and J lost 0 bases. The CDR3 region has the DNA TGTGCCAGTAGTCGACTAGCGGCGAACACCGGGGAGCTGTTTTTT. It yields the protein CASSRLAANTGELFF.

V usage is TRBV27 and J usage is TRBJ1-1; maybe TRBD1 (5 bases). Between the trimmed V and J ends, which lost 2 bases and 0 bases, there was a span of 10 bases. Looked up from germline, CDR1 is MNHEY and CDR2 is SMNVEV (reference sequence). The CDR3 consists of 15 residues. The CDR3 coding sequence is TGTGCCAGCAGTTTAATCGCAGGGTTGAACACTGAAGCTTTCTTT. Protein product: CASSLIAGLNTEAFF.

V and J are TRBV6-5 and TRBJ1-1, with 8 bases matching TRBD1. V gave up 6 bases and J gave up 4 bases; unmatched junction bases: 4. This CDR3 has 13 amino acids. Germline CDR1 reads MNHEY; CDR2 reads SVGAGI. The CDR3 region is CASSAQGGTEAFF. DNA of the CDR3: TGTGCCAGCAGCGCACAGGGGGGCACTGAAGCTTTCTTT.

This clone has a single count. The chain has TRBV3-1 (or the pseudogene TRBV3-2) and TRBJ1-5; D not certain. The CDR3 is 15 residues long. Germline CDR1 and CDR2: LGHDT and YNNKEL (reference sequence). V gave up 1 base and J gave up 3 bases, with 10 bases separating them. CDR3 in DNA: TGTGCCAGCAGCCAAGTAGCGGGGTTCAATCAGCCCCAGCATTTT. It yields the protein CASSQVAGFNQPQHF.

The chain employs TRBV19 and TRBJ1-1, with D maybe TRBD1 (5 bases). Germline-derived CDR1 and CDR2 are LNHDA and SQIVND (reference sequence). CDR3 size: 18 residues. V was shortened by 7 bases and J by 1 base, with 25 bases between the two germline ends. The CDR3 DNA sequence: TGTGCCAGTACCACCTTGAATGGCAGGGTCGGGCGGAACACTGAAGCTTTCTTT. Protein product: CASTTLNGRVGRNTEAFF.

This sequence joins TRBV18 and TRBJ2-7; tentative D call: TRBD2 (5 bases). This CDR3 has 12 residues. Trimming took 5 bases from V and 0 from J, leaving 5 bases between them. Germline V gives CDR1 KGHSH, CDR2 LQKENI. The CDR3 is CASSGSSYEQYF. The CDR3 region has the DNA TGTGCCAGCTCAGGGAGCTCCTACGAGCAGTACTTC. Full variable domain (missing parts from reference TRBV18 and TRBJ2-7): NAGVMQNPRHLVRRRGQEARLRCSPMKGHSHVYWYRQLPEEGLKFMVYLQKENIIDESGMPKERFSAEFPKEGPSILRIQQVVRGDSAAYFCASSGSSYEQYFGPGTRLTVT.

As concerns this clone: Other DNA sequences in the sample encode the same CDR3. The chain recombines TRBV5-1 with TRBJ1-2; D not certain. Trimming pared 0 bases from V and 2 bases from J, leaving 14 bases between. The CDR3 contains 16 residues. The germline gives CDR1 SGHRS, CDR2 YFSETQ. CDR3 protein: CASSLGDRESNYGYTF. The CDR3, as DNA: TGCGCCAGCAGCTTGGGAGACCGGGAGTCCAACTATGGCTACACCTTC.

In its sample, this clone was seen once. The V call is TRBV7-9, the J call TRBJ2-7; D is possibly TRBD1 (6 bases). The germline V gene encodes CDR1 SEHNR and CDR2 FQNEAQ (reference sequence). Trimming pared 5 bases from V and 1 base from J, leaving 12 bases between. The CDR3 totals 14 residues. This chain's CDR3 is CASSPLDRSYEQYF. The CDR3 DNA reads TGTGCCAGCAGCCCCTTGGACAGATCCTACGAGCAGTACTTC.

The chain has TRBV27 and TRBJ2-1; TRBD2 matches at 7 bases. Germline V lookup: CDR1 MNHEY, CDR2 SMNVEV (reference sequence). V trimming: 2 bases; J trimming: 6 bases; junction bases outside the gene matches: 10. The CDR3 loop spans 16 amino acids. The CDR3 reads CASSLKLMGTTNEQFF. CDR3 bases: TGTGCCAGCAGTTTAAAACTTATGGGGACTACCAATGAGCAGTTCTTC.

The CDR3 is CASSQEGGILTGELFF. In nucleotides, the CDR3 is TGCGCCAGCAGCCAAGAGGGCGGGATACTTACCGGGGAGCTGTTTTTT. V and J are TRBV4-1 and TRBJ2-2, with D possibly matching TRBD2 (6 bases). The CDR3 totals 16 residues. Germline CDR1 and CDR2: MGHRA and YSYEKL. V was clipped by 0 bases and J by 5 bases, with 13 bases between them.

This rearrangement joins TRBV10-3 to TRBJ1-5; the D gene is possibly TRBD1 (5 bases). This CDR3 contains 13 residues. The V gene lost 6 bases and the J gene lost 7 bases, with 13 bases spanning the gap. CDR1 ENHRY and CDR2 SYGVKD come from the germline V gene. The CDR3 nucleotides are TGTGCCATCAGCTCTGACAGCTCGCAGCCCCAGCATTTT. It translates to CAISSDSSQPQHF.

The V call is TRBV7-9, the J call TRBJ2-2; 10 nucleotides agree with TRBD1. Trimming at V came to 1 base and at J to 9 bases, leaving 5 bases not matched to a gene. This CDR3 spans 15 amino acids. CDR1 and CDR2 from the germline V gene are SEHNR and FQNEAQ (reference sequence). As DNA, the CDR3 is TGTGCCAGCAGCTTAGAAGGACAGGGGGTCCGGGAGCTGTTTTTT. Amino acid sequence: CASSLEGQGVRELFF.